These T cell receptor beta chains were read from a single sample in a study of T-cell memory formation after mild COVID-19. TCRdb redid the calling of the 5' RACE reads with MiXCR, one entry per CDR3 protein. Among under 250,000 distinct CDR3 sequences listed, around 25% were seen once. The sequenced sample was PBMCs or a T cell subset sorted from them (not recorded which). All receptors derive from an adult woman who had mild COVID-19 (a few samples of this study predate the infection). Cell type and time point are not known. Both conserved end residues are part of each CDR3. The D gene is left open where the match is weak. Only some rows state a clone size, as once, few, many or a class for expanded clones.

j_call | v_call | d_call | clone_size | cdr3_nt | cdr3_aa
TRBJ2-7 | TRBV6-4 | NA | few | TGTGCCAGCAGTGACATGCCAGGGAGAGACTACGAGCAGTACTTC | CASSDMPGRDYEQYF
TRBJ2-7 | TRBV7-2 | TRBD2 | NA | TGTGCCAGCAGCTTAGAAGCGGGAGCGGCCGAGCAGTACTTC | CASSLEAGAAEQYF
TRBJ1-2 | TRBV29-1 | NA | NA | TGCAGCGTAGTTCAGGGAGACAAAGGCTACACCTTC | CSVVQGDKGYTF
TRBJ2-5 | TRBV29-1 | NA | NA | TGCAGCGTTGTTCTGGAGACCCAGTACTTC | CSVVLETQYF
TRBJ2-7 | TRBV11-3 | NA | NA | TGTGCCACCTCTTCCGGGCCTCTCGTTAGGCAGTACTTC | CATSSGPLVRQYF
TRBJ2-1 | TRBV2 | TRBD1 | NA | TGTGCCAGCAGTCCTCCCCGGACAGGGATTTACAATGAGCAGTTCTTC | CASSPPRTGIYNEQFF
TRBJ2-7 | TRBV6-2/TRBV6-3 | NA | NA | TGTGCCAGTGGGTTCGGGGGAGCCTACGAGCAGTACTTC | CASGFGGAYEQYF
TRBJ2-7 | TRBV2 | TRBD1 | many | TGTGCCAGCACCTTCTTGAGGGACAGCGAGCAGTACTTC | CASTFLRDSEQYF
TRBJ1-1 | TRBV4-2 | NA | NA | TGTGCCAGCAGCCAAGAGGGAGGAACTGAAGCTTTCTTT | CASSQEGGTEAFF
TRBJ2-1 | TRBV12-3/TRBV12-4 | NA | few | TGTGCCAGCAGTTTCGGGCGGGGGCAGTTCTTC | CASSFGRGQFF
TRBJ1-2 | TRBV29-1 | NA | few | TGCAGCGTTGAACTAGAAGCCCGCCGCCTTGGCTACACCTTC | CSVELEARRLGYTF
TRBJ2-3 | TRBV3-1 | NA | NA | TGTGCCAGCAGCCTCGTTTCCGCGGAGGGGTATACAGATACGCAGTATTTT | CASSLVSAEGYTDTQYF
TRBJ1-6 | TRBV14 | NA | few | TGTGCCAGCAGCCAAGAAGCAGGGGTAAATAATTCACCCCTCCACTTT | CASSQEAGVNNSPLHF
TRBJ2-7 | TRBV4-2 | TRBD1 | NA | TGTGCCAGCAGCCAAGAAGCCGGACAGGGGGCCTACGAGCAGTACTTC | CASSQEAGQGAYEQYF
TRBJ2-1 | TRBV7-9 | NA | NA | TGTGCCAGCAGCTTAGCCTCAGGGAAACACAATGAGCAGTTCTTC | CASSLASGKHNEQFF
TRBJ2-2 | TRBV18 | NA | few | TGTGCCAGCTCGCGTGGTAAAACGGGCGCGAACACCGGGGAGCTGTTTTTT | CASSRGKTGANTGELFF
TRBJ2-1 | TRBV28 | TRBD1 | NA | TGTGCCAGCCAGATACAGGGGGAGCAGTTCTTC | CASQIQGEQFF
TRBJ2-1 | TRBV20-1 | TRBD2 | NA | TGCAGTGCTAGAGATGTAGCGGGGCCCAACAATGAGCAGTTCTTC | CSARDVAGPNNEQFF
TRBJ2-1 | TRBV7-8 | NA | NA | TGTGCCAGCAGCCTCCCCGGGGAGTCGCCCTACAATGAGCAGTTCTTC | CASSLPGESPYNEQFF
TRBJ1-2 | TRBV7-2 | NA | NA | TGTGCCAGCGAAAGCCGGGATAACTATGGCTACACCTTC | CASESRDNYGYTF
TRBJ2-7 | TRBV20-1 | TRBD2 | NA | TGCAGTGCTAGAGTTCGCACTAGCGGTACGGGCGAGCAGTACTTC | CSARVRTSGTGEQYF
TRBJ2-5 | TRBV5-6 | TRBD1 | NA | TGTGCCAGCAACAAGGACAGGGGGGAAATTAAAGAGACCCAGTACTTC | CASNKDRGEIKETQYF
TRBJ2-5 | TRBV7-8 | TRBD2 | NA | TGTGCCAGCAGCTTAGAAGCGGGGGGGGAAGAGACCCAGTACTTC | CASSLEAGGEETQYF
TRBJ2-5 | TRBV10-3 | NA | NA | TGTGCCACTGGGATCGGAGAGACCCAGTACTTC | CATGIGETQYF
TRBJ2-1 | TRBV4-2 | NA | NA | TGTGCCAGCAGCCAAGGGGTAGCGCTCGAATCAGGGGACAATGAGCAGTTCTTC | CASSQGVALESGDNEQFF
TRBJ2-1 | TRBV4-3 | TRBD2 | NA | TGCGCCAGCAGCCAAGATTCGGGAGGGTCCTACAATGAGCAGTTCTTC | CASSQDSGGSYNEQFF
TRBJ2-7 | TRBV29-1 | NA | NA | TGCAGCGTGACCAGGGAGGGGGGCGAGCAGTACTTC | CSVTREGGEQYF
TRBJ1-1 | TRBV3-1 | TRBD1 | NA | TGTGCCAGCAGCTCCTGGACAGGGGGAAACACTGAAGCTTTCTTT | CASSSWTGGNTEAFF
TRBJ2-1 | TRBV9 | TRBD2 | NA | TGTGCCAGCAGCGTATTGCCCCTAGCGGGTTACAATGAGCAGTTCTTC | CASSVLPLAGYNEQFF
TRBJ2-7 | TRBV25-1 | TRBD1 | NA | TGTGCCAGCAGTTTACCGGGACAGTTCTACGAGCAGTACTTC | CASSLPGQFYEQYF